This T cell receptor beta chain stems from a study of cytomegalovirus exposure and HLA in healthy donors. A note on this clone: What it binds is unknown.

General observations from the study: Data from an earlier analysis indicated that most TCR beta V segments were productive either about 87% or about 30% of the time.

PCR was performed using 60 Vbeta and 13 Jbeta primers. Using immunoSEQ multiplex PCR, the repertoire was profiled, and TCRdb retains in-frame clones only, with some absent. The sample has around 130,000 clones, more than 60% seen once; the top ten hold about 2.1%. The receptor comes from a woman between 35 and 50 years old in good health and CMV-seropositive. Input material: PBMCs.

In nucleotides, the CDR3 is TGTGCCTGGAGTGTACTCCCAGGGCAAAACACCATATATTTT. Its protein product is CAWSVLPGQNTIYF. The rearrangement uses TRBV30 and TRBJ1-3; TRBD1 is a possible D gene (5 bases). The CDR3 spans 14 residues. Between the trimmed V and J ends, which lost 0 bases and 6 bases, there was a span of 12 bases. From germline, CDR1 is GTSNPN and CDR2 SVGIG (reference sequence). The entire variable domain, with the rest obtained from reference TRBV30 and TRBJ1-3, is as follows: SQTIHQWPATLVQPVGSPLSLECTVEGTSNPNLYWYRQAAGRGLQLLFYSVGIGQISSEVPQNLSASRPQDRQFILSSKKLLLSDSGFYLCAWSVLPGQNTIYFGEGSWLTVV.